The 27 T cell receptor beta chains below were found in one sample sequenced in a study of shared clonotypes between healthy human individuals. Sequencing was performed with immunoSEQ multiplex PCR; in TCRdb, only in-frame clones are kept and a portion is missing. The sample contains about 960,000 clones, over 60% of which appear only once. Sequencing was done on a sample of memory CD4+ T cells sorted from blood. The subset: CD45RA-negative fraction. These receptors all come from a man younger than 35 in good health.

The J gene is TRBJ1-6, the V gene TRBV5-8, with 9 bases lining up with TRBD1. This CDR3 spans 16 amino acids. Losses at the gene ends were 0 bases for V and 7 bases for J; bases not matched to a gene: 5. Germline lookup yields CDR1 SGHTS and CDR2 YDEGEE. This chain's CDR3 is CASSLAGTGKNSPLHF. The CDR3 nucleotides read TGTGCCAGCAGCTTGGCCGGGACAGGGAAAAATTCACCCCTCCACTTT.

This clone was observed once. V is TRBV5-6 and J is TRBJ2-3; D uncertain. CDR1 is SGHDT and CDR2 is YYEEEE in the germline V gene. V lost 3 bases, J lost 4 bases, and 12 bases lay in between. This CDR3 has 14 residues. This CDR3 is CASSSYVGPDTQYF. In nucleotides, the CDR3 is TGTGCCAGCAGCTCTTATGTGGGCCCAGATACGCAGTATTTT. Full variable domain (rest looked up from reference TRBV5-6 and TRBJ2-3): DAGVTQSPTHLIKTRGQQVTLRCSPKSGHDTVSWYQQALGQGPQFIFQYYEEEERQRGNFPDRFSGHQFPNYSSELNVNALLLGDSALYLCASSSYVGPDTQYFGPGTRLTVL.

J is TRBJ1-2 and V is TRBV7-2; D is unclear. Trimming cost V 5 bases and J 6 bases, with 13 bases left between them. CDR3 length: 13 residues. Germline CDR1 reads SGHTA; CDR2 reads FQGNSA. The CDR3 DNA is TGTGCCAGCAGCCCGGGGAGGTGGGATGGCTACACCTTC. Translated: CASSPGRWDGYTF.

This clone has a handful of counts. The V gene is TRBV10-2, the J gene TRBJ2-3; 8 bases match TRBD2. CDR3 length: 17 amino acids. CDR1 and CDR2 from the germline V gene are WSHSY and SAAADI. After removal of 0 bases from V and 2 bases from J, the junction contained 7 bases not matched to a gene. CDR3 bases: TGCGCCAGCAGTGAGTCGATTAGCGGGGAATCCACAGATACGCAGTATTTT. Its translation: CASSESISGESTDTQYF.

The chain joins TRBV11-3 to TRBJ2-3; no clear D gene. V was cut by 0 bases and J by 4 bases, with 5 bases left in between. The germline CDR1 and CDR2 sequences are SGHNT and YENEEA. This CDR3 is 13 amino acids long. CDR3 DNA sequence: TGTGCCAGCAGCTTAGAGGCGGCAGATACGCAGTATTTT. This translates into CASSLEAADTQYF.

The V gene is TRBV5-1, the J gene TRBJ2-2, with 7 bases fitting TRBD2. Germline-derived CDR1 and CDR2 are SGHRS and YFSETQ. The CDR3 covers 17 residues. The J segment lost 7 bases and the V segment lost 6 bases, leaving 18 bases of the junction unmatched. The CDR3 DNA follows: TGCGCCAGCAATCCGGGGAGGGGCGCCGATTCCCTCGGGGAGCTGTTTTTT. Protein product: CASNPGRGADSLGELFF.

J is TRBJ1-1 and V is TRBV30; D is unclear. Looked up from germline, CDR1 is GTSNPN and CDR2 is SVGIG (reference sequence). The CDR3 runs to 12 residues. V lost 8 bases to trimming and J lost 4 bases, with 14 bases between them. Here the CDR3 DNA reads TGTGCCCGCCGAGAGGAGCCCACTGAAGCTTTCTTT. Amino acids: CARREEPTEAFF. The complete variable domain, with remaining parts taken from reference TRBV30 and TRBJ1-1, reads SQTIHQWPATLVQPVGSPLSLECTVEGTSNPNLYWYRQAAGRGLQLLFYSVGIGQISSEVPQNLSASRPQDRQFILSSKKLLLSDSGFYLCARREEPTEAFFGQGTRLTVV.

The CDR3 here is CASSLAGAQTYNEQFF. The CDR3 bases are TGTGCCAGCAGCTTGGCAGGGGCCCAAACTTACAATGAGCAGTTCTTC. The V and J genes are TRBV5-6 and TRBJ2-1, with D maybe TRBD1 (6 bases). Between the trimmed V and J ends, which lost 0 bases and 4 bases, there was a span of 14 bases. This CDR3 contains 16 residues. The V gene's germline CDR1 is SGHDT and CDR2 YYEEEE. The full variable domain, its missing parts supplied by reference TRBV5-6 and TRBJ2-1, is DAGVTQSPTHLIKTRGQQVTLRCSPKSGHDTVSWYQQALGQGPQFIFQYYEEEERQRGNFPDRFSGHQFPNYSSELNVNALLLGDSALYLCASSLAGAQTYNEQFFGPGTRLTVL.

This clone is medium-sized in the sample. Other nucleotide sequences in the sample specify the same CDR3. The V and J genes are TRBV7-9 and TRBJ1-1; 7 nucleotides match TRBD1. This CDR3 is built from 15 residues. V shed 1 base, J shed 2 bases, and the junction held 4 bases outside the gene matches. Germline V CDR1 and CDR2: SEHNR, FQNEAQ (reference sequence). The DNA for the CDR3 is TGTGCCAGCAGCTTAGTGGACAGGATAAACACTGAAGCTTTCTTT. Its protein product is CASSLVDRINTEAFF.

V usage is TRBV10-2 and J usage is TRBJ2-1; 8 positions agree with TRBD1. CDR3 length equals 14 residues. V lost 3 bases, J lost 9 bases, and 7 bases stayed unmatched. The germline CDR1 and CDR2 sequences are WSHSY and SAAADI. CDR3 amino acids: CASSEQGGGIEQFF. The CDR3 nucleotides are TGCGCCAGCAGTGAACAGGGGGGTGGTATTGAGCAGTTCTTC.

This clone has at least ten counts. As DNA, the CDR3 is TGTGCCACCAACAGGGCTACTAATGAAAAACTGTTTTTT. Its protein is CATNRATNEKLFF. This chain links TRBV10-3 with TRBJ1-4; D perhaps matches TRBD1 (6 bases). The CDR3 sequence is 13 residues long. V dropped 10 bases and J dropped 2 bases, with 11 bases sitting between them. CDR1 is ENHRY and CDR2 is SYGVKD in the germline V gene.

The genes are TRBV6-5 and TRBJ2-5; tentative D call: TRBD1 (6 bases). V was pared by 8 bases and J by 5 bases, with 18 bases between. This CDR3 comprises 14 residues. Germline V gene data show CDR1 as MNHEY and CDR2 as SVGAGI. The CDR3 loop reads CASGIDRSRETQYF. The CDR3 nucleotides read TGTGCCAGCGGGATCGACAGGAGCCGGGAGACCCAGTACTTC.

This sequence joins TRBV11-2 and TRBJ1-1; D gene ambiguous. Germline values: CDR1 SGHAT, CDR2 FQNNGV. V was cut by 1 base and J by 4 bases, with 10 bases left in between. The CDR3 has 14 residues. The CDR3 bases are TGTGCCAGCAGCTTAGGCCTCTTCAGCACTGAAGCTTTCTTT. Translated: CASSLGLFSTEAFF.

V gene TRBV7-9 combines with J gene TRBJ2-7; 9 nucleotides match TRBD2. Trimming removed 2 bases from V and 2 bases from J; junction bases left unmatched: 4. CDR1 is SEHNR, CDR2 FQNEAQ, per germline (reference sequence). The CDR3 consists of 15 residues. The CDR3 loop is CASSLRAGGPYEQYF. DNA for the CDR3: TGTGCCAGCAGCTTACGTGCGGGAGGGCCCTACGAGCAGTACTTC.

In this sample, this clone turned up a few times. V is TRBV9 and J is TRBJ2-1; D is unresolved. Trimming pared 4 bases from V and 10 bases from J, leaving 15 bases between. Per germline, CDR1 SGDLS and CDR2 YYNGEE. CDR3 length equals 13 residues. The CDR3 region has the DNA TGTGCCAGCAGCCCCGGTGTGGGCGACGAGCAGTTCTTC. Its protein product is CASSPGVGDEQFF.

In DNA, the CDR3 is TGTGCCTGGAGGAAAAGCAATCAGCCCCAGCATTTT. It encodes CAWRKSNQPQHF. The chain recombines TRBV30 with TRBJ1-5, with unresolved D. Trimming removed 3 bases from V and 1 base from J, with 4 bases in between. CDR3 size: 12 residues. Germline lookup yields CDR1 GTSNPN and CDR2 SVGIG (reference sequence).

A word on this clone: A read error may be the cause here, since a much bigger clone is one base away. Other nucleotide sequences from this sample produce the same CDR3. V gene TRBV5-4 combines with J gene TRBJ2-7; 11 nucleotides match TRBD1. The CDR3 is 14 residues long. Per the germline V gene, CDR1 is SGHNT and CDR2 is YYREEE (reference sequence). The V gene end was trimmed by 4 bases and the J gene end by 2 bases; junction bases not matched to a gene: 2. The CDR3 reads CASSRGQGAYEQYF. The CDR3 nucleotides are TGTGCCAGCAGCCGGGGACAGGGGGCCTACGAGCAGTACTTC.

The chain combines TRBV10-3 with TRBJ1-1; a weak D match, TRBD1 (6 bases). This CDR3 contains 13 residues. V was pared by 3 bases and J by 5 bases, with 10 bases between. CDR1 is ENHRY and CDR2 is SYGVKD in the germline V gene. CDR3 in amino acids: CAISEGGLTEAFF. For the CDR3, the DNA is TGTGCCATCAGTGAAGGGGGTTTAACTGAAGCTTTCTTT.

This chain uses TRBV5-1 with TRBJ1-6; D remains unclear. Germline V gene sequence: CDR1 SGHRS, CDR2 YFSETQ. The CDR3 extends over 19 amino acids. The V end was cut by 0 bases, the J end by 0 bases, with 16 bases between. CDR3 sequence reads: CASSLVGQPDSSYNSPLHF. For the CDR3, the DNA is TGCGCCAGCAGCTTGGTCGGCCAGCCCGATAGCTCCTATAATTCACCCCTCCACTTT. Filled out from reference TRBV5-1 and TRBJ1-6, the complete variable domain reads KAGVTQTPRYLIKTRGQQVTLSCSPISGHRSVSWYQQTPGQGLQFLFEYFSETQRNKGNFPGRFSGRQFSNSRSEMNVSTLELGDSALYLCASSLVGQPDSSYNSPLHFGNGTRLTVT.

This rearrangement joins TRBV2 to TRBJ2-7, with D uncertain. Germline CDR1 is SNHLY and CDR2 is FYNNEI. The CDR3 loop spans 12 amino acids. Trimming cost V 7 bases and J 8 bases, with 15 bases left between them. The CDR3 sequence is CASNQRLGQQYF. As DNA, the CDR3 is TGTGCCAGCAACCAGCGCCTCGGGCAGCAGTACTTC.

The V and J genes are TRBV28 and TRBJ1-2, with D possibly TRBD1 on 5 matching bases. V was clipped by 5 bases and J by 4 bases, with 11 bases between them. Germline CDR1 and CDR2: MDHEN and SYDVKM. This CDR3 region has 13 residues. CDR3 residues: CASSPDSSYGYTF. As DNA, the CDR3 is TGTGCCAGCAGTCCCGACAGCTCCTATGGCTACACCTTC.

In its sample, this clone was seen a few times. The sample contains more than one DNA sequence encoding this CDR3. J is TRBJ1-1 and V is TRBV28; D not resolved. This CDR3 is built from 13 residues. The ends were cut back, 2 bases at V and 5 bases at J, with 9 bases in the middle. Looked up from germline, CDR1 is MDHEN and CDR2 is SYDVKM. This CDR3 reads CASSLVGRTEAFF. The CDR3 region has the DNA TGTGCCAGCAGTTTAGTCGGGAGGACTGAAGCTTTCTTT.

The chain carries TRBV5-6 and TRBJ2-7, with D uncertain. Germline values: CDR1 SGHDT, CDR2 YYEEEE. Trimming took off 4 bases at V and 7 bases at J, with 6 bases between the two ends. The CDR3 is 10 residues long. This CDR3 is CASSPREQYF. The CDR3, as DNA: TGTGCCAGCAGCCCCCGGGAGCAGTACTTC.

The chain has TRBV18 and TRBJ2-7; 7 bases are shared with TRBD2. Germline V lookup: CDR1 KGHSH, CDR2 LQKENI. This CDR3 has 14 amino acids. The V and J ends lost 4 bases and 5 bases, in that order; junction bases with no gene match: 8. The CDR3 region has the DNA TGTGCCAGCTCACGGCTAGCGGAAGGGGACGAGCAGTACTTC. Translating gives CASSRLAEGDEQYF. Full variable domain (outside the CDR3, taken from reference TRBV18 and TRBJ2-7): NAGVMQNPRHLVRRRGQEARLRCSPMKGHSHVYWYRQLPEEGLKFMVYLQKENIIDESGMPKERFSAEFPKEGPSILRIQQVVRGDSAAYFCASSRLAEGDEQYFGPGTRLTVT.

The rearrangement uses TRBV30 and TRBJ2-5; 10 bases line up with TRBD1. The CDR3 totals 14 residues. Germline CDR1 reads GTSNPN; CDR2 reads SVGIG (reference sequence). The junction had 8 bases not matched to a gene; V was cut back by 5 bases and J by 5 bases. CDR3 residues: CAWGQGGTKETQYF. CDR3 nucleotide sequence: TGTGCCTGGGGACAGGGGGGGACCAAGGAGACCCAGTACTTC.

V is TRBV9 and J is TRBJ2-5; 10 bases line up with TRBD1. The V gene's germline CDR1 is SGDLS and CDR2 YYNGEE. The J segment lost 5 bases and the V segment lost 4 bases, leaving 8 bases of the junction unmatched. This CDR3 is built from 15 residues. As DNA, the CDR3 is TGTGCCAGCAGCCCTCGACAGGGGGCGTTGGAGACCCAGTACTTC. It encodes CASSPRQGALETQYF.

The chain recombines TRBV6-1 with TRBJ2-5, with TRBD2 matching 8 bases. Germline trimming cut 4 bases from V and 5 bases from J; bases unmatched to any gene: 6. Per germline, CDR1 MNHNS and CDR2 SASEGT. The CDR3 length is 14 residues. In DNA, the CDR3 is TGTGCCAGCAGTGTGGGACTAGGAGGCGAGACCCAGTACTTC. Translated: CASSVGLGGETQYF.